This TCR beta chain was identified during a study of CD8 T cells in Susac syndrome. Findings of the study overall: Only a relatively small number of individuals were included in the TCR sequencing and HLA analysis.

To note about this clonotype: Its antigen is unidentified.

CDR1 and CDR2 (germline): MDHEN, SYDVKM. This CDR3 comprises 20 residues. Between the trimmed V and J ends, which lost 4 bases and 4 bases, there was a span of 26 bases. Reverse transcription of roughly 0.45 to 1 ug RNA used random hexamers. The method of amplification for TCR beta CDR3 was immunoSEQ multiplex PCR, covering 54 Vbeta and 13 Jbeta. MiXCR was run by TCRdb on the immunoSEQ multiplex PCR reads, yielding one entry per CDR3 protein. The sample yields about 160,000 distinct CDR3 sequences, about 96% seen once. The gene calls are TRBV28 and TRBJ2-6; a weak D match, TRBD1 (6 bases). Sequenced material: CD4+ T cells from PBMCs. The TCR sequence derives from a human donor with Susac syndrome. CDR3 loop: CASSYPATGRRRSGANVLTF. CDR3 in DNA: TGTGCCAGCAGTTACCCTGCTACAGGGAGAAGGAGGTCCGGGGCCAACGTCCTGACTTTC.